This T cell receptor (beta chain) comes out of a study of shared clonotypes between healthy human individuals. The V and J ends lost 2 bases and 8 bases respectively, with 13 bases between them. CDR3 size: 14 residues. Germline CDR1 is MNHEY and CDR2 is SVGAGI. The donor cohort consisted entirely of Caucasian adults residing in Nashville, Tennessee. To note about this clone: Its antigen is currently unknown.

Generated by immunoSEQ multiplex PCR, the TCRdb table keeps only in-frame clones and is missing some. This sample yields approximately 640,000 clones, of which about two thirds are seen a single time; under 2% belongs to the top ten. Study-wide results and limits: Generally, naive subsets (rather than memory subsets) showed larger estimated richness.

Sequencing was carried out using memory CD4+ T cells sorted from blood. Subset reported: CD45RA-negative fraction. The chain recombines TRBV6-5 with TRBJ1-3; a weak D match, TRBD1 (6 bases). The TCR originated in a woman between 25 and 40 years old in good health. CDR3 DNA sequence: TGTGCCAGCAGTTACAACAGGGATTCATACACCATATATTTT. Translating gives CASSYNRDSYTIYF.